This TCR beta chain was documented in a study of technical replicates of blood from several donors. Profiling relied on immunoSEQ multiplex PCR, and the TCRdb table lists in-frame clones only, not all of them. Counted here are tens of thousands of clones, almost 99% occurring once; the ten biggest clones make up approximately 0.21%. Trimming cost V 6 bases and J 2 bases, with 11 bases left between them. CDR3 size: 13 residues. Per the germline V gene, CDR1 is SGHAT and CDR2 is FQNNGV. The sample holds one count of this clone. The chain carries TRBV11-2 and TRBJ2-7; D unclear. The receptor was derived from a human donor in good health. The sequencing sample was made of T cells isolated from PBMCs. CDR3 DNA sequence: TGTGCCAGCAGTCAAGACATACCCTACGAGCAGTACTTC. Translating it yields CASSQDIPYEQYF.